Presented here are 17 T cell receptor beta chains from one specimen sequenced in a study of technical replicates of blood from several donors. Clones were read by immunoSEQ multiplex PCR, and TCRdb kept only the in-frame ones, dropping some. This table has around 80,000 clones, roughly 91% appearing once. Sequences were obtained from T cells isolated from PBMCs. The receptors here all came from a human donor in good health.

This clone was observed a few times. The chain uses TRBV19 and TRBJ1-1; D is ambiguous. Germline assignment: CDR1 LNHDA and CDR2 SQIVND (reference sequence). V shed 6 bases and J shed 0 bases, with 11 bases lying between them. The CDR3 spans 14 residues. CDR3 DNA sequence: TGTGCCAGTAGCGATAGCAGCATGAACACTGAAGCTTTCTTT. It encodes CASSDSSMNTEAFF.

The chain uses TRBV19 and TRBJ1-5; a possible D gene is TRBD1 (5 bases). Per germline, CDR1 LNHDA and CDR2 SQIVND (reference sequence). The V end lost 4 bases, the J end lost 1 base, and 8 bases lay between the germline ends. This CDR3 spans 14 amino acids. The chain's CDR3 is CASSTGLSNQPQHF. The CDR3 region has the DNA TGTGCCAGTAGTACAGGGTTGAGCAATCAGCCCCAGCATTTT.

This chain links TRBV11-3 with TRBJ2-7; no firm D call. V lost 3 bases to trimming and J lost 3 bases, with 9 bases between them. The length of the CDR3 is 13 residues. The germline V gene encodes CDR1 SGHNT and CDR2 YENEEA. The CDR3 here is CASSLPEDYEQYF. The CDR3 DNA is TGTGCCAGCAGCTTGCCCGAGGACTACGAGCAGTACTTC.

The chain uses TRBV27 and TRBJ1-5, with D possibly matching TRBD1 (5 bases). The CDR3 totals 16 residues. The V gene lost 5 bases and the J gene lost 1 base, with 15 bases spanning the gap. Germline V CDR1 and CDR2: MNHEY, SMNVEV (reference sequence). The CDR3 DNA reads TGTGCCAGCAGTCCATGGACAACTCTCAGCAATCAGCCCCAGCATTTT. This sequence encodes CASSPWTTLSNQPQHF.

The CDR3 spells CAWSVRYNEKLFF. The CDR3 nucleotides are TGTGCCTGGAGTGTACGGTATAATGAAAAACTGTTTTTT. This chain joins TRBV30 and TRBJ1-4; D gene ambiguous. Trimming stripped 0 bases from V and 4 bases from J, with 6 bases between. Per the germline V gene, CDR1 is GTSNPN and CDR2 is SVGIG (reference sequence). This CDR3 is 13 amino acids long.

The chain has TRBV11-2 and TRBJ2-1; D may be TRBD1 (5 bases). There are 12 residues in the CDR3. V lost 5 bases to trimming and J lost 9 bases, with 11 bases between them. In germline, CDR1 is SGHAT, CDR2 FQNNGV. CDR3 sequence reads: CASSEGRGEQFF. The DNA for the CDR3 is TGTGCCAGCAGCGAAGGAAGGGGTGAGCAGTTCTTC.

The chain employs TRBV6-5 and TRBJ1-2, with 8 bases that match TRBD1. Germline CDR1 reads MNHEY; CDR2 reads SVGAGI. The V gene end was trimmed by 9 bases and the J gene end by 6 bases; junction bases not matched to a gene: 3. The CDR3 runs to 11 residues. The CDR3: CASTGGHGYTF. The CDR3 nucleotides read TGTGCCAGTACAGGGGGGCATGGCTACACCTTC.

The rearrangement uses TRBV12-1 and TRBJ2-7; the listed D gene, TRBD2, was not tested against the DNA. TRBV12-1 counts as a pseudogene. The CDR3 consists of 13 residues. The CDR3 protein is CASSFVRFYEQYF. The CDR3 DNA reads as TGTGCCAGCAGCTTTGTGCGATTCTACGAGCAGTACTTC.

This chain uses TRBV19 with TRBJ2-5; a weak D match, TRBD2 (6 bases). The CDR3 has 16 residues. Germline CDR1 LNHDA, CDR2 SQIVND (reference sequence). The V gene lost 5 bases and the J gene lost 5 bases, with 21 bases spanning the gap. DNA for the CDR3: TGTGCCAGTAGTTCCTTTAGCGGAACTGAACTGGAGACCCAGTACTTC. This sequence encodes CASSSFSGTELETQYF.

This sequence joins TRBV7-3 and TRBJ2-7; tentatively, D is TRBD1 (6 bases). This CDR3 spans 18 amino acids. CDR1 and CDR2 from the germline V gene are SGHTA and FQGTGA. Trimming removed 4 bases at V and 3 bases at J, with 25 bases between. The CDR3 bases are TGTGCCAGCAGCTCCCCCCAGAGGAGATCGGACAGCTACTACGAGCAGTACTTC. Protein: CASSSPQRRSDSYYEQYF.

This chain joins TRBV5-4 and TRBJ2-1; 8 bases are shared with TRBD1. Germline trimming cut 6 bases from V and 4 bases from J; bases unmatched to any gene: 9. CDR3 length: 15 amino acids. CDR1 and CDR2 (germline): SGHNT, YYREEE (reference sequence). DNA of the CDR3: TGTGCCAGCACCGGAGGACAGGGCCTTTACAATGAGCAGTTCTTC. This encodes CASTGGQGLYNEQFF.

The chain recombines TRBV4-3 with TRBJ1-3, with TRBD1 as a possible D gene (5 bases). The CDR3 is 16 amino acids. The V and J ends lost 0 bases and 2 bases respectively, with 11 bases between them. From germline, CDR1 is LGHNA and CDR2 YSLEER. The CDR3 spells CASSQDVGVTGNTIYF. The DNA of the CDR3 is TGCGCCAGCAGCCAAGATGTAGGGGTCACTGGAAACACCATATATTTT.

This clone was counted a single time. The chain joins TRBV2 to TRBJ2-1; the match to TRBD2 covers 14 bases. The CDR3 totals 19 residues. The junction had 11 bases not matched to a gene; V was cut back by 3 bases and J by 4 bases. Germline V gene data show CDR1 as SNHLY and CDR2 as FYNNEI. The CDR3 spells CASSEGGLAGESLYNEQFF. DNA of the CDR3: TGTGCCAGCAGTGAGGGGGGACTAGCGGGAGAATCGTTGTACAATGAGCAGTTCTTC.

This clone was counted a few times. The rearrangement uses TRBV27 and TRBJ1-1; TRBD1 matches at 8 bases. V gave up 9 bases and J gave up 6 bases; unmatched junction bases: 9. From germline, CDR1 is MNHEY and CDR2 SMNVEV (reference sequence). The CDR3 loop spans 13 amino acids. CDR3 sequence (DNA): TGTGCCAGTACTACAGGGGGTTTAGCTGAAGCTTTCTTT. It encodes CASTTGGLAEAFF.

The chain uses TRBV1 and TRBJ2-7; the table's D call of TRBD2 was not tested on the DNA. TRBV1 is noted as a pseudogene. The CDR3 loop spans 14 amino acids. CDR3 coding DNA: TGCACCAGCAGCCAAGGAGGGCGGTTCTACGAGCAGTACTTC. Its translation: CTSSQGGRFYEQYF.

V is TRBV9 and J is TRBJ2-5; 7 bases fit TRBD2. CDR1 is SGDLS and CDR2 is YYNGEE in the germline V gene. The CDR3 is made up of 14 amino acids. The V segment lost 2 bases and the J segment 4 bases; nucleotides outside the gene matches: 5. CDR3 DNA: TGTGCCAGCAGCGTTGGCGGGAGTTTAGAGACCCAGTACTTC. This sequence encodes CASSVGGSLETQYF.

This chain links TRBV28 with TRBJ1-2; D unclear. Germline values: CDR1 MDHEN, CDR2 SYDVKM. Trimming removed 6 bases from V and 2 bases from J, with 13 bases in between. The length of the CDR3 is 14 residues. As DNA, the CDR3 is TGTGCCAGCAGGACAAGACCTGCAAACTATGGCTACACCTTC. Amino acid sequence: CASRTRPANYGYTF.